This TCR beta chain is drawn from a study of T-cell reconstitution after alpha-beta-depleted transplantation in children. Unique molecular identifiers were used to barcode this TCRbeta library. TCRdb recomputed calls from the PCR reads with MiXCR, one row per CDR3 protein. The sample holds approximately 190,000 distinct CDR3 sequences, around 8.4% seen once. The V end lost 5 bases, the J end lost 0 bases, and 8 bases lay between the germline ends. This CDR3 is built from 14 residues. There are many counts of this clonotype. Its specificity is not known. Findings and caveats of the study: In patients about two months after transplant, alpha-beta T cells reportedly arose from several hundred expanded graft clones. Hyperexpanded clones declined; after one year, newly produced T cells mostly supplied diversity. TCRbeta diversity was high at day 60 in some patients (a result of surviving recipient T cells and thymic progenitors).

The rearrangement links TRBV12-3 or TRBV12-4 to TRBJ1-5, with no clear D. This TCR was sampled from a male patient aged 2 to 9 who had a stem cell transplant for acute myeloid leukemia, so the T cells may come from the graft donor. This specimen consisted of PBMCs, mostly from graft donor cells, obtained 360 days after TCRalphabeta/CD19-depleted stem cell transplant. As DNA, the CDR3 is TGTGCCAGCAGTCATTTTTATAGCAATCAGCCCCAGCATTTT. It specifies CASSHFYSNQPQHF.